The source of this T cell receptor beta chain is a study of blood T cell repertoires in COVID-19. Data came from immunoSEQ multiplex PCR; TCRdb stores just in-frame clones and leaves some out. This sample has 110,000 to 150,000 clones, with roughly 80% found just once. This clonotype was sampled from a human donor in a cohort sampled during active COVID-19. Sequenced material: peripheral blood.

The CDR3 coding sequence is TGTGCCAGCAGCGTGGACAGGGGGGCCCTAGAGACCCAGTACTTC. Its protein is CASSVDRGALETQYF. This chain uses TRBV6-5 with TRBJ2-5, with 10 positions matching TRBD1. With 6 bases clipped from V and 4 bases from J, the junction kept 8 bases outside the gene matches. The germline gives CDR1 MNHEY, CDR2 SVGAGI. This CDR3 has 15 amino acids.